These 11 T cell receptor beta chains originate from one sample sequenced in a study of T cells in Graves' hyperthyroidism and ophthalmopathy. The investigators amplified TCR beta CDR3 regions from RNA transcripts. In the first-round RT-PCR of the TCR CDR3, the HTBI primer set was used. TCRdb reanalysed the multiplex PCR reads using MiXCR and keeps one entry per CDR3 protein. The sample carries roughly 240,000 distinct CDR3 sequences, about 16% recorded once. The sequenced sample was blood. These receptors were collected from a woman between 18 and 29 years old with Graves' ophthalmopathy.

The sample holds a few counts of this clonotype. The CDR3 sequence: CASSSSTEAGSSPLHF. In nucleotides, the CDR3 is TGTGCCAGCAGTTCCTCAACCGAGGCAGGGAGCTCACCCCTCCACTTT. V is TRBV27 and J is TRBJ1-6; D may be TRBD1 (5 bases). The CDR3 has 16 residues. The germline V gene has CDR1 MNHEY and CDR2 SMNVEV (reference sequence). The V gene lost 4 bases and the J gene lost 10 bases, with 20 bases spanning the gap.

The chain links TRBV19 to TRBJ1-1; TRBD1 might be the D (6 bases). Trimming took 1 base from V and 6 from J, leaving 15 bases between them. There are 15 residues in the CDR3. Germline lookup yields CDR1 LNHDA and CDR2 SQIVND (reference sequence). The CDR3 here is CASSIAGGSIAEAFF. The CDR3 DNA reads TGTGCCAGTAGTATAGCTGGGGGCAGTATCGCTGAAGCTTTCTTT.

This clonotype was seen ten or more times. The chain combines TRBV5-5 with TRBJ1-2; D is ambiguous. The CDR3 is 15 amino acids. Trimming removed 3 bases at V and 10 bases at J, with 22 bases between. Germline CDR1 reads SGHKS; CDR2 reads YYEKEE (reference sequence). The CDR3 sequence is CASSSVTDGPGDYTF. Written as DNA, the CDR3 is TGTGCCAGCAGCTCTGTTACGGACGGCCCTGGAGACTACACCTTC.

This clonotype occurred many times. V usage is TRBV30 and J usage is TRBJ2-2; TRBD2 matches at 14 bases. Germline V lookup: CDR1 GTSNPN, CDR2 SVGIG (reference sequence). The J segment lost 5 bases and the V segment lost 3 bases, leaving 8 bases of the junction unmatched. This CDR3 spans 17 amino acids. The CDR3 DNA follows: TGTGCCTGGAGCCCGAAGACTAGCGGGAGGGGAACCGGGGAGCTGTTTTTT. Its translation: CAWSPKTSGRGTGELFF.

This clonotype appeared many times. The chain employs TRBV20-1 and TRBJ1-2, with unresolved D. This CDR3 has 14 amino acids. The V end lost 3 bases, the J end lost 3 bases, and 14 bases lay between the germline ends. Germline V lookup: CDR1 DFQATT, CDR2 SNEGSKA (reference sequence). This chain's CDR3 is CSASDPRGDYGYTF. The CDR3 DNA follows: TGCAGTGCTAGTGACCCCCGCGGGGACTATGGCTACACCTTC.

A few counts support this clonotype. Germline and junction disagree at one end, which may indicate a read error. The V gene is TRBV7-9, the J gene TRBJ2-3; the match to TRBD2 covers 7 bases. The CDR3 spans 18 residues. Per germline, CDR1 SEHNR and CDR2 FQNEAQ (reference sequence). Here the CDR3 DNA reads TGTGCCAGCAGCTTGGCCCTCTTACTAGCGACCAGCACAGATGCGCAGTATTTT. Translated, it gives CASSLALLLATSTDAQYF.

This clonotype was recorded many times. The genes are TRBV9 and TRBJ2-7, with D perhaps matching TRBD2 (6 bases). Trimming pared 3 bases from V and 7 bases from J, leaving 20 bases between. The germline CDR1 and CDR2 sequences are SGDLS and YYNGEE. The CDR3 is 15 residues long. CDR3 in DNA: TGTGCCAGCAGCGGGATGGACGGACCCGCGGGGGAGCAGTACTTC. Its translation: CASSGMDGPAGEQYF.

Concerning this clonotype itself: A junction end diverges from the germline sequence, so it may reflect a read error. The genes are TRBV5-5 and TRBJ1-5, with unresolved D. CDR3 length: 13 amino acids. The germline V gene has CDR1 SGHKS and CDR2 YYEKEE (reference sequence). CDR3 DNA: TGTGCCGGCAGCTTAACTGGGAATCAGCCCCAGCATTTT. Its protein product is CAGSLTGNQPQHF.

This clonotype was recorded many times. V and J are TRBV7-8 and TRBJ2-3; 11 nucleotides agree with TRBD2. With V trimmed by 4 bases and J by 0 bases, 9 bases remained unmatched. The CDR3 is made up of 18 amino acids. Germline CDR1 reads SGHVS; CDR2 reads FQNEAQ. The CDR3 loop reads CASSSRLAGLSSTDTQYF. In DNA, the CDR3 is TGTGCCAGCAGCTCCAGACTAGCGGGGTTGTCTAGCACAGATACGCAGTATTTT.

V and J are TRBV2 and TRBJ1-1; TRBD1 agrees at 8 bases. The CDR3 has 15 amino acids. The germline V gene has CDR1 SNHLY and CDR2 FYNNEI. Trimming cost V 6 bases and J 4 bases; bases outside gene matches: 10. The DNA for the CDR3 is TGTGCCAGCAGGGAAATGGACAGGGCGGGCACTGAAGCTTTCTTT. Translating gives CASREMDRAGTEAFF.

This clonotype showed up many times. J is TRBJ1-2 and V is TRBV12-3 or TRBV12-4, with D possibly matching TRBD1 (6 bases). The CDR3 contains 13 residues. V lost 3 bases and J lost 5, with 10 bases in between. The CDR3 region has the DNA TGTGCCAGCAGTTTGTCCAGGGGATATGGCTACACCTTC. Its protein is CASSLSRGYGYTF.